This is a list of T cell receptor beta chains from one sample in a study of Graves' ophthalmopathy and Graves' hyperthyroidism. MiXCR, run by TCRdb on the multiplex PCR reads, gives a single entry per CDR3 protein. The sample consists of about 400,000 distinct CDR3 sequences, around 17% of them appearing once. Input material: peripheral blood. The receptors here all came from a woman between 18 and 30 years old with Graves' ophthalmopathy. Each CDR3 is given without its conserved first and last residue.

v_gene	j_gene	CDR3aa
TRBV6-1	TRBJ2-2	ASRGAGASGTGELF
TRBV6-2/TRBV6-3	TRBJ1-1	ASRHGGRAEAF
TRBV2	TRBJ1-5	ARGGDSSNQPQH
TRBV20-1	TRBJ2-7	SARDGEIFYEQY
TRBV20-1	TRBJ2-5	SARDSSRTSWQETQY
TRBV20-1	TRBJ1-1	SASSGGPEAF
TRBV28	TRBJ2-2	ASSLYGTGTGELF
TRBV6-5	TRBJ1-1	ASSSHGQGNTEAF
TRBV15	TRBJ1-2	ATSRDGGSGLYGYT
TRBV5-5	TRBJ2-7	ASSLEMTRGFYEQY
TRBV19	TRBJ2-7	ASSNQGSYEQY
TRBV6-1	TRBJ2-7	ASSRLSGSYEQY
TRBV6-2/TRBV6-3	TRBJ2-7	AAKGTASYEQY
TRBV11-2	TRBJ2-7	ASTPPLRGLDEQY
TRBV6-1	TRBJ2-7	ASRSDRGSYEQY
TRBV5-1	TRBJ2-7	ASSLAGWQGSYEQY
TRBV18	TRBJ1-1	ASSPPTSLNTEAF
TRBV12-3/TRBV12-4	TRBJ1-2	ASIRDRGTYGYT
TRBV28	TRBJ2-7	ASSSYRGDYEQY
TRBV7-3	TRBJ1-6	ASSISHNSPLH
TRBV20-1	TRBJ1-1	SACQPRGRASEAF
TRBV7-8	TRBJ1-2	ASSLDRLNYGYT
TRBV7-9	TRBJ1-2	ASSLALAGWDLGYGYT